Reported below is one T cell receptor beta chain. Its antigen is not identified. Assay: immunoSEQ multiplex PCR; the TCRdb copy retains only in-frame clones and omits some. The sample holds some 96,000 clones, approximately 84% seen once. The data were taken from a study of T cell responses to AZD1222 COVID-19 vaccine. The study's findings and limits: Baseline testing showed seropositivity in only five to seven AZD1222 recipients. Reportedly, close to half of spike-specific TCRs are directed against unmutated variant regions. Donors were mostly white British, more females; clonal diversity possibly underestimated.

Whether given at about 4 or about 12 weeks, second doses were pooled. Sample: peripheral blood, taken 28 days after the second AZD1222 dose. The source is an adult who received the AZD1222 COVID-19 vaccine.

CDR3 loop: CASSLRGGGNTIYF. The CDR3 DNA follows: TGTGCCAGCAGTTTAAGGGGCGGGGGAAACACCATATATTTT. This chain joins TRBV28 and TRBJ1-3, with D perhaps TRBD1 (5 bases). V shed 2 bases and J shed 4 bases, with 9 bases lying between them. The V gene's germline CDR1 is MDHEN and CDR2 SYDVKM. This CDR3 contains 14 residues.